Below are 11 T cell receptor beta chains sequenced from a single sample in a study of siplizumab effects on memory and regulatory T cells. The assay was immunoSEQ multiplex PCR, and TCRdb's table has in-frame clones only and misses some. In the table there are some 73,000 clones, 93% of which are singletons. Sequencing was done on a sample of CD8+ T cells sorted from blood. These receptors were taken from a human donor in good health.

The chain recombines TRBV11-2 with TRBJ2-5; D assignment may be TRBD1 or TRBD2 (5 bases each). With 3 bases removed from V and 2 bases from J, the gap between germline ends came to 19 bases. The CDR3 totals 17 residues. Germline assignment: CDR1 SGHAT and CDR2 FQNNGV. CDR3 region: CASSFMIGGMVQETQYF. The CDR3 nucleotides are TGTGCCAGCAGCTTTATGATTGGGGGAATGGTTCAAGAGACCCAGTACTTC.

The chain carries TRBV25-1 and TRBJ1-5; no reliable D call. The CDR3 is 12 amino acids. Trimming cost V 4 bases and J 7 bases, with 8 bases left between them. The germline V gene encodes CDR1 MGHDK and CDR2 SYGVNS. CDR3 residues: CASSAHGQPQHF. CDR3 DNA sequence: TGTGCCAGCAGTGCCCATGGGCAGCCCCAGCATTTT.

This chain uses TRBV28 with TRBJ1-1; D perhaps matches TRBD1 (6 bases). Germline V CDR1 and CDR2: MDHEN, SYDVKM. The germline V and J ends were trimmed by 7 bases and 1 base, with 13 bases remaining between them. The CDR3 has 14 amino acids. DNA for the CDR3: TGTGCCAGCACCTTAACAGGGCCGAACACTGAAGCTTTCTTT. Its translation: CASTLTGPNTEAFF. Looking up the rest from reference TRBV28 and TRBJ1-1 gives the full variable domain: DVKVTQSSRYLVKRTGEKVFLECVQDMDHENMFWYRQDPGLGLRLIYFSYDVKMKEKGDIPEGYSVSREKKERFSLILESASTNQTSMYLCASTLTGPNTEAFFGQGTRLTVV.

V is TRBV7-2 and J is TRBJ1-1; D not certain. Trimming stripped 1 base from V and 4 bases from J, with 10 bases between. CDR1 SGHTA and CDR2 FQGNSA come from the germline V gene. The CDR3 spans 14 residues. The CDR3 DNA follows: TGTGCCAGCAGCTTAGGGGTAGGGCGCACTGAAGCTTTCTTT. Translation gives CASSLGVGRTEAFF.

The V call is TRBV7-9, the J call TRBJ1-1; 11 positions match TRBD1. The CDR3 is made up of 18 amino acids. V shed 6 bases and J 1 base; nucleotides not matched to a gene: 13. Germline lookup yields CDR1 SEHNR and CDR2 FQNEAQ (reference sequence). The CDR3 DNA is TGTGCCAGCAGGGGAAGACCGGGACAGGGGGAACAGAACACTGAAGCTTTCTTT. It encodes CASRGRPGQGEQNTEAFF.

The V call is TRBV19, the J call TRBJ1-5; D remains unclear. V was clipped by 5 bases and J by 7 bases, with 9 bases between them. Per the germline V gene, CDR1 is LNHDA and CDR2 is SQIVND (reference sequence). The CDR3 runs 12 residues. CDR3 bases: TGTGCCAGTAGTGCCGGTGGGCAGCCCCAGCATTTT. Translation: CASSAGGQPQHF.

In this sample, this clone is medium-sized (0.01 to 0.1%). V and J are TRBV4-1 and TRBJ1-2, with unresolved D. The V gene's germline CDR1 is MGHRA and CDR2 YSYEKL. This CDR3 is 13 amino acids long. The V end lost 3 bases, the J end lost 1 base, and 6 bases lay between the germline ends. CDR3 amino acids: CASSQGYNYGYTF. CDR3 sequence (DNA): TGCGCCAGCAGCCAGGGATATAACTATGGCTACACCTTC.

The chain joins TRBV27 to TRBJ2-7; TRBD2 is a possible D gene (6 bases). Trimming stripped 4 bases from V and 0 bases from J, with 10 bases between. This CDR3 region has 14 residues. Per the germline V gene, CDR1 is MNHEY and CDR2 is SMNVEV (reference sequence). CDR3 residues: CASSSGLSSYEQYF. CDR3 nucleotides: TGTGCCAGCAGTTCGGGACTCAGCTCCTACGAGCAGTACTTC.

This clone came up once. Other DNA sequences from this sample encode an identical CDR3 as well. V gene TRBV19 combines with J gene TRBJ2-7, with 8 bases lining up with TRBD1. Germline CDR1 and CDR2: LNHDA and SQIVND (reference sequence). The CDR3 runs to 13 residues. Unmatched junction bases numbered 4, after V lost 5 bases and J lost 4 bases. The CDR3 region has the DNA TGTGCCAGTAGTGGACAGGGAACATACGAGCAGTACTTC. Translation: CASSGQGTYEQYF.

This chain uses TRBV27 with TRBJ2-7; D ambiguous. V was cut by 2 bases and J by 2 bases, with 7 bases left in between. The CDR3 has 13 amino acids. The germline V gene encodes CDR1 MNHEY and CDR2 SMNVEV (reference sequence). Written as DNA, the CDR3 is TGTGCCAGCAGTTTAAGGGTGACCTACGAGCAGTACTTC. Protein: CASSLRVTYEQYF.

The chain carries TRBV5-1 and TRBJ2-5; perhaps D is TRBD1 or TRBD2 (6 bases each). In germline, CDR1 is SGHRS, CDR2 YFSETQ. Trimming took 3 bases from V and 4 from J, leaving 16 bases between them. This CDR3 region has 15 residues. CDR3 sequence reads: CASSSLEEGGETQYF. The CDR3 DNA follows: TGCGCCAGCAGCTCCCTGGAGGAGGGGGGAGAGACCCAGTACTTC.